Shown below are 5 T cell receptor beta chains from a single sample sequenced in a study of breast tumors, draining lymph nodes, adjacent tissues listed by TCRdb under 2016. The axillary draining lymph nodes of breast cancer patients were the source of the lymph node samples. Library construction relied on multiplex PCR. Data came from an Illumina HiSeq 2000. TCRdb reprocessing: public reads trimmed at Q25 with fastp, clones called with MiXCR, in-frame beta chains kept. Every entry covers one CDR3 protein and lists the most common genes and DNA from its rows. The sample profile shows 75,000 to 100,000 distinct CDR3 sequences; approximately 19% of them were found once. Of the sample, 2% to 3% falls within the top ten clones. The sequenced material came from axillary lymph node tissue. The receptors come from a female donor with breast cancer. Some clones in this sample may be carry-over from other donors' samples.

This clonotype was recorded at least ten times. The rearrangement uses TRBV12-3 or TRBV12-4 and TRBJ2-3; 8 bases line up with TRBD2. The junction had 8 bases not matched to a gene; V was cut back by 5 bases and J by 4 bases. This CDR3 has 15 residues. CDR3 loop: CASSLPTSEADTQYF. CDR3 coding DNA: TGTGCCAGCAGTCTCCCGACTAGCGAGGCAGATACGCAGTATTTT.

This clonotype was seen at least ten times. J is TRBJ1-6 and V is TRBV6-1; tentatively, D is TRBD1 (6 bases). Germline assignment: CDR1 MNHNS and CDR2 SASEGT. The length of the CDR3 is 14 residues. V was pared by 2 bases and J by 8 bases, with 10 bases between. DNA of the CDR3: TGTGCCAGCAGTGAAAAGGGGGGCTATTCACCCCTCCACTTT. Protein product: CASSEKGGYSPLHF.

There are many counts of this clonotype. This chain uses TRBV6-4 with TRBJ2-1; D is perhaps TRBD1 or TRBD2 (5 bases each). Trimming took off 4 bases at V and 5 bases at J, with 12 bases between the two ends. The CDR3 extends over 14 amino acids. Germline V gene sequence: CDR1 MRHNA, CDR2 SNTAGT. CDR3 nucleotide sequence: TGTGCCAGCAGTGTTAAGTTGGGGGACAATGAGCAGTTCTTC. Its translation is CASSVKLGDNEQFF.

Many counts were recorded for this clonotype. V usage is TRBV7-2 and J usage is TRBJ2-2, with 8 positions matching TRBD2. V shed 6 bases and J 1 base; nucleotides not matched to a gene: 13. The CDR3 length is 18 residues. The germline gives CDR1 SGHTA, CDR2 FQGNSA. CDR3 protein: CASRAGTRPKRNTGELFF. The DNA of the CDR3 is TGTGCCAGCAGGGCCGGGACTAGGCCCAAAAGGAACACCGGGGAGCTGTTTTTT.

In the case of this clonotype: A junction end diverges from the germline sequence, so it may reflect a read error. This chain joins TRBV12-3 or TRBV12-4 and TRBJ2-2; perhaps TRBD2 as D (6 bases). The CDR3 sequence is 15 residues long. In DNA form, the CDR3 reads TGTGCCGGCAGGGACGCGGAGGGCCTGGGCGGGGAGCTGTTTTTT. It is translated as CAGRDAEGLGGELFF.